This T cell receptor beta chain was captured in a study of blood T cell repertoires in COVID-19. This CDR3 has 14 amino acids. Deletions cut 1 base from V and 4 bases from J, with 11 bases between. Germline values: CDR1 SQVTM, CDR2 ANQGSEA. TCRdb's copy holds only in-frame clones and misses some; the assay was immunoSEQ multiplex PCR. Of 200,000 to 250,000 clones in the sample, nearly 90% were seen once. Study members were between about 18 and 95 years old and lived in 25 or so US regions. Cohorts were assigned according to the clinical history that participants reported. This receptor was obtained from a man between 25 and 39 years old who had recovered from COVID-19. The sequencing sample was made of PBMCs or T cells enriched from blood (not recorded which). This sequence joins TRBV29-1 and TRBJ2-1; possibly TRBD1 for D (6 bases). The CDR3 loop reads CSVEGLGQYNEQFF. In DNA form, the CDR3 reads TGCAGCGTTGAAGGCCTGGGACAATACAATGAGCAGTTCTTC.